This is a list of T cell receptor beta chains from one sample in a study of early T cells in non-severe SARS-CoV-2 infection. TCRdb processed the 5' RACE reads anew with MiXCR; each CDR3 protein has one entry. The sample consists of 30,000 to 45,000 distinct CDR3 sequences, 5.8% of them appearing once. The sample comprised whole blood. The receptors were sampled from an adult who was a healthcare worker with PCR-confirmed SARS-CoV-2 infection or an uninfected control (not recorded which). Each CDR3 is given without its conserved first and last residue.

J: TRBJ2-4; V: TRBV29-1; CDR3: SVVGTGSKNIQY
J: TRBJ1-6; V: TRBV7-3; CDR3: ASSSLGTDNSPLH
J: TRBJ2-2; V: TRBV4-1; CDR3: ASSQAGSAAGELF
J: TRBJ1-5; V: TRBV6-6; CDR3: ASTPGQGEGRNQPQH
J: TRBJ1-6; V: TRBV18; CDR3: ASSPLAGGGNSPLH
J: TRBJ2-5; V: TRBV5-5; CDR3: ASSFGRGSLRETQY
J: TRBJ2-5; V: TRBV20-1; CDR3: SARDSPQKPQY
J: TRBJ1-1; V: TRBV20-1; CDR3: SAINRVGQPEAF
J: TRBJ2-1; V: TRBV7-8; CDR3: ASSFPRVAGNEQF
J: TRBJ2-1; V: TRBV5-4; CDR3: ASSYGLAVYNEQF
J: TRBJ2-2; V: TRBV7-2; CDR3: ASSLGGTGYTGELF
J: TRBJ2-7; V: TRBV4-2; CDR3: ASSQGQGTYEQY
J: TRBJ1-1; V: TRBV29-1; CDR3: SAGTGVTEAF
J: TRBJ2-1; V: TRBV7-3; CDR3: ASSLYSGASYNEQF
J: TRBJ1-2; V: TRBV7-2; CDR3: ASSLALPYGYT
J: TRBJ1-6; V: TRBV12-3/TRBV12-4; CDR3: ASSASDRNSPLH
J: TRBJ2-1; V: TRBV7-8; CDR3: ASTKTRTGLEGRYNEQF
J: TRBJ2-7; V: TRBV5-1; CDR3: ASSLKGYEQY
J: TRBJ2-5; V: TRBV19; CDR3: ATGRWETQY
J: TRBJ2-2; V: TRBV7-3; CDR3: ASSSRPAGTGELF
J: TRBJ1-1; V: TRBV27; CDR3: ASRRDQLSTEAF
J: TRBJ2-7; V: TRBV20-1; CDR3: SASRPGGAYEQY
J: TRBJ2-3; V: TRBV28; CDR3: AIARGDGTDTQY
J: TRBJ1-2; V: TRBV6-1; CDR3: ASSEARTGYRYGYT
J: TRBJ2-3; V: TRBV5-5; CDR3: ASSPIPGQVLFSTDTQY
J: TRBJ2-7; V: TRBV6-1; CDR3: ASNAYEQY
J: TRBJ2-7; V: TRBV20-1; CDR3: SASYFREGEQY
J: TRBJ2-2; V: TRBV7-6; CDR3: ASSLRTGELF
J: TRBJ1-3; V: TRBV6-2/TRBV6-3; CDR3: ASTPADSGNTIY
J: TRBJ2-1; V: TRBV5-1; CDR3: ASSPLYYNEQF
J: TRBJ1-1; V: TRBV28; CDR3: ASSLFGNRGNTEAF
J: TRBJ1-5; V: TRBV7-9; CDR3: ASSRGSGSDQPQH
J: TRBJ1-5; V: TRBV12-3/TRBV12-4; CDR3: ASSLAENQPQH
J: TRBJ1-2; V: TRBV7-2; CDR3: ASHEHQGSVYGYT
J: TRBJ1-4; V: TRBV6-6; CDR3: ASSGQGASNEKLF
J: TRBJ2-7; V: TRBV7-9; CDR3: ASSNSYEQY
J: TRBJ2-7; V: TRBV4-1; CDR3: ASSHSLSYEQY
J: TRBJ2-1; V: TRBV11-2; CDR3: ASSLERQVQF
J: TRBJ2-1; V: TRBV29-1; CDR3: SVGARSGNEQF
J: TRBJ2-3; V: TRBV6-5; CDR3: ASSYQPGPKPDTQY
J: TRBJ1-2; V: TRBV7-2; CDR3: ASSAAGTGDGYGYT
J: TRBJ1-2; V: TRBV27; CDR3: ASSLQGDGYT
J: TRBJ2-3; V: TRBV18; CDR3: ASSLSEPDTQY
J: TRBJ2-3; V: TRBV5-4; CDR3: ASSSGTVGTDTQY
J: TRBJ2-6; V: TRBV7-3; CDR3: ASSPGLVSGANVLT
J: TRBJ2-3; V: TRBV2; CDR3: ASSRAGRPTDTQY
J: TRBJ2-1; V: TRBV5-1; CDR3: ASSLKGTGASYNEQF
J: TRBJ2-5; V: TRBV20-1; CDR3: SACRGSGAQETQY
J: TRBJ2-7; V: TRBV7-9; CDR3: ASSPGTSRHEQY
J: TRBJ1-6; V: TRBV2; CDR3: ASSSVNSPLH
J: TRBJ1-5; V: TRBV6-5; CDR3: ASSPYRDRGYQPQH
J: TRBJ2-2; V: TRBV13; CDR3: ASSLGLGLAGHTGELF